These T cell receptor beta chains were read from a single sample in a study of T cell clonotyping in hematopoietic cell transplantation. Profiling relied on immunoSEQ multiplex PCR, and the TCRdb table lists in-frame clones only, not all of them. This sample has about 16,000 clones, with 85% to 95% found just once. Sample: peripheral blood mononuclear cells. The receptors were gathered from a man in his forties in good health. Some clones in this sample may be carry-over from other donors' samples. CDR3s include the opening cysteine and the closing phenylalanine or tryptophan. A D gene is named only where the DNA matches it firmly. Clone size appears in some rows only: once, few, many, or a class for an expanded clone.

CDR3 protein: CASSGTVTEAFF
CDR3 DNA: TGTGCCAGCAGTGGGACAGTAACTGAAGCTTTCTTT
V gene: TRBV2
J gene: TRBJ1-1
clone size: NA
CDR3 length: 12
D gene: NA

CDR3 protein: CASSEAVIANYGYTF
CDR3 DNA: TGTGCCAGCAGTGAAGCGGTAATAGCTAACTATGGCTACACCTTC
V gene: TRBV6-1
J gene: TRBJ1-2
clone size: NA
CDR3 length: 15
D gene: NA

CDR3 protein: CASSLSGKTNNEQFF
CDR3 DNA: TGTGCCAGCAGTCTCAGTGGGAAGACTAACAATGAGCAGTTCTTC
V gene: TRBV28
J gene: TRBJ2-1
clone size: NA
CDR3 length: 15
D gene: NA

CDR3 protein: CASRDGGEAFF
CDR3 DNA: TGTGCCAGTAGGGACGGGGGTGAAGCTTTCTTT
V gene: TRBV19
J gene: TRBJ1-1
clone size: NA
CDR3 length: 11
D gene: NA

CDR3 protein: CASSLGLAGDYEQYF
CDR3 DNA: TGCGCCAGCAGCTTGGGCCTAGCGGGAGACTACGAGCAGTACTTC
V gene: TRBV5-1
J gene: TRBJ2-7
clone size: NA
CDR3 length: 15
D gene: TRBD2

CDR3 protein: CASSLVGFGELFF
CDR3 DNA: TGTGCCAGCAGCTTGGTGGGTTTCGGGGAGCTGTTTTTT
V gene: TRBV5-8
J gene: TRBJ2-2
clone size: NA
CDR3 length: 13
D gene: NA

CDR3 protein: CASRGQGDQPQHF
CDR3 DNA: TGTGCCAGTAGAGGACAGGGCGATCAGCCCCAGCATTTT
V gene: TRBV19
J gene: TRBJ1-5
clone size: NA
CDR3 length: 13
D gene: TRBD1

CDR3 protein: CSVESGTGVGTGELFF
CDR3 DNA: TGCAGCGTTGAATCCGGGACAGGGGTAGGGACCGGGGAGCTGTTTTTT
V gene: TRBV29-1
J gene: TRBJ2-2
clone size: once
CDR3 length: 16
D gene: TRBD1

CDR3 protein: CASSLGDGGYSNQPQHF
CDR3 DNA: TGTGCCAGCAGTTTGGGAGACGGAGGGTATAGCAATCAGCCCCAGCATTTT
V gene: TRBV27
J gene: TRBJ1-5
clone size: NA
CDR3 length: 17
D gene: NA

CDR3 protein: CASSPHGQETQYF
CDR3 DNA: TGTGCCAGCAGCCCCCACGGGCAAGAGACCCAGTACTTC
V gene: TRBV14
J gene: TRBJ2-5
clone size: NA
CDR3 length: 13
D gene: NA

CDR3 protein: CASSPNTETQYF
CDR3 DNA: TGTGCCAGCTCACCGAATACAGAGACCCAGTACTTC
V gene: TRBV18
J gene: TRBJ2-5
clone size: few
CDR3 length: 12
D gene: NA

CDR3 protein: CASSLGALGNQPQHF
CDR3 DNA: TGTGCCAGTAGCCTGGGGGCGTTGGGCAATCAGCCCCAGCATTTT
V gene: TRBV19
J gene: TRBJ1-5
clone size: NA
CDR3 length: 15
D gene: NA

CDR3 protein: CASTGDRGEQYF
CDR3 DNA: TGTGCCAGCACAGGGGACAGGGGAGAGCAGTACTTC
V gene: TRBV9
J gene: TRBJ2-7
clone size: once
CDR3 length: 12
D gene: TRBD1

CDR3 protein: CASSLATGGETDTQYF
CDR3 DNA: TGTGCCAGCAGCTTGGCCACAGGGGGGGAAACAGATACGCAGTATTTT
V gene: TRBV5-6
J gene: TRBJ2-3
clone size: NA
CDR3 length: 16
D gene: NA

CDR3 protein: CASTASRQGAIISTEAFF
CDR3 DNA: TGTGCCAGCACCGCGTCACGACAGGGGGCGATAATTAGCACTGAAGCTTTCTTT
V gene: TRBV11-2
J gene: TRBJ1-1
clone size: NA
CDR3 length: 18
D gene: TRBD1

CDR3 protein: CASSIEGDQPQHF
CDR3 DNA: TGTGCCAGTAGTATAGAGGGGGATCAGCCCCAGCATTTT
V gene: TRBV19
J gene: TRBJ1-5
clone size: NA
CDR3 length: 13
D gene: NA

CDR3 protein: CASTLQGGWEKLFF
CDR3 DNA: TGTGCCAGCACCTTACAGGGTGGTTGGGAAAAACTGTTTTTT
V gene: TRBV6-1
J gene: TRBJ1-4
clone size: NA
CDR3 length: 14
D gene: NA

CDR3 protein: CATLSRERYNEQFF
CDR3 DNA: TGTGCCACGTTGAGCAGGGAACGCTACAATGAGCAGTTCTTC
V gene: TRBV5-6
J gene: TRBJ2-1
clone size: NA
CDR3 length: 14
D gene: NA

CDR3 protein: CASSLQPGPQETQYF
CDR3 DNA: TGTGCCAGCAGTTTACAACCGGGCCCACAAGAGACCCAGTACTTC
V gene: TRBV7-3
J gene: TRBJ2-5
clone size: NA
CDR3 length: 15
D gene: NA

CDR3 protein: CASSQDLVATDTQYF
CDR3 DNA: TGCGCCAGCAGCCAAGATTTGGTTGCCACAGATACGCAGTATTTT
V gene: TRBV4-1
J gene: TRBJ2-3
clone size: NA
CDR3 length: 15
D gene: NA

CDR3 protein: CSVETSGVYEQYF
CDR3 DNA: TGCAGCGTTGAGACTAGCGGGGTCTACGAGCAGTACTTC
V gene: TRBV29-1
J gene: TRBJ2-7
clone size: NA
CDR3 length: 13
D gene: TRBD2

CDR3 protein: CSVGQGAQGTEAFF
CDR3 DNA: TGCAGCGTTGGACAGGGGGCGCAGGGCACTGAAGCTTTCTTT
V gene: TRBV29-1
J gene: TRBJ1-1
clone size: NA
CDR3 length: 14
D gene: TRBD1

CDR3 protein: CAWKGLLAASTDTQYF
CDR3 DNA: TGTGCCTGGAAAGGATTACTAGCGGCTAGCACAGATACGCAGTATTTT
V gene: TRBV30
J gene: TRBJ2-3
clone size: NA
CDR3 length: 16
D gene: TRBD2

CDR3 protein: CASSVRTGNTEAFF
CDR3 DNA: TGTGCCAGCAGTGTCCGGACGGGTAACACTGAAGCTTTCTTT
V gene: TRBV2
J gene: TRBJ1-1
clone size: NA
CDR3 length: 14
D gene: NA

CDR3 protein: CASSLAGGSNQPQHF
CDR3 DNA: TGTGCCAGCAGCTTGGCCGGTGGTAGCAATCAGCCCCAGCATTTT
V gene: TRBV5-6
J gene: TRBJ1-5
clone size: NA
CDR3 length: 15
D gene: NA

CDR3 protein: CASSQEAGRDSYNEQFF
CDR3 DNA: TGCGCCAGCAGCCAAGAAGCGGGTCGGGACTCCTACAATGAGCAGTTCTTC
V gene: TRBV4-1
J gene: TRBJ2-1
clone size: NA
CDR3 length: 17
D gene: NA

CDR3 protein: CASSLGEYQPQHF
CDR3 DNA: TGTGCCAGCAGTTTGGGGGAGTATCAGCCCCAGCATTTT
V gene: TRBV6-6
J gene: TRBJ1-5
clone size: NA
CDR3 length: 13
D gene: NA

CDR3 protein: CASRTLSRSSYEQYF
CDR3 DNA: TGTGCCAGCAGAACCCTAAGCCGTAGCTCCTACGAGCAGTACTTC
V gene: TRBV28
J gene: TRBJ2-7
clone size: NA
CDR3 length: 15
D gene: NA

CDR3 protein: CSVVLGDRVFTDTQYF
CDR3 DNA: TGCAGCGTTGTTTTGGGGGACAGGGTGTTTACAGATACGCAGTATTTT
V gene: TRBV29-1
J gene: TRBJ2-3
clone size: NA
CDR3 length: 16
D gene: TRBD1

CDR3 protein: CASSEGQGNEQFF
CDR3 DNA: TGTGCCAGCAGTGAAGGGCAGGGCAATGAGCAGTTCTTC
V gene: TRBV25-1
J gene: TRBJ2-1
clone size: once
CDR3 length: 13
D gene: NA

CDR3 protein: CSVELGSFGYTF
CDR3 DNA: TGCAGCGTTGAGTTAGGGTCGTTTGGCTACACCTTC
V gene: TRBV29-1
J gene: TRBJ1-2
clone size: NA
CDR3 length: 12
D gene: NA

CDR3 protein: CASSPRTANTGELFF
CDR3 DNA: TGTGCCAGCAGTCCAAGAACAGCGAACACCGGGGAGCTGTTTTTT
V gene: TRBV6-5
J gene: TRBJ2-2
clone size: NA
CDR3 length: 15
D gene: NA

CDR3 protein: CASSQRATDYSNQPQHF
CDR3 DNA: TGCGCCAGCAGTCAAAGGGCAACAGATTATAGCAATCAGCCCCAGCATTTT
V gene: TRBV23-1
J gene: TRBJ1-5
clone size: NA
CDR3 length: 17
D gene: NA

CDR3 protein: CAWSVSRGGGPQHF
CDR3 DNA: TGTGCCTGGAGTGTATCTAGGGGCGGGGGGCCCCAGCATTTT
V gene: TRBV30
J gene: TRBJ1-5
clone size: NA
CDR3 length: 14
D gene: NA

CDR3 protein: CAWSADTEAFF
CDR3 DNA: TGTGCCTGGAGTGCCGACACTGAAGCTTTCTTT
V gene: TRBV30
J gene: TRBJ1-1
clone size: few
CDR3 length: 11
D gene: NA

CDR3 protein: CASSFWETQYF
CDR3 DNA: TGTGCCAGCAGCTTCTGGGAGACCCAGTACTTC
V gene: TRBV7-9
J gene: TRBJ2-5
clone size: NA
CDR3 length: 11
D gene: NA

CDR3 protein: CASSQHNYGYTF
CDR3 DNA: TGTGCCAGCAGTCAACATAACTATGGCTACACCTTC
V gene: TRBV6-1
J gene: TRBJ1-2
clone size: NA
CDR3 length: 12
D gene: NA

CDR3 protein: CASSPDGQDNKEQYF
CDR3 DNA: TGTGCCAGCTCACCAGATGGACAGGACAATAAGGAGCAGTACTTC
V gene: TRBV18
J gene: TRBJ2-7
clone size: NA
CDR3 length: 15
D gene: TRBD1

CDR3 protein: CAWGTGTGGNTIYF
CDR3 DNA: TGTGCCTGGGGAACCGGGACAGGCGGAAACACCATATATTTT
V gene: TRBV30
J gene: TRBJ1-3
clone size: NA
CDR3 length: 14
D gene: TRBD1

CDR3 protein: CARRGGPTERTQYF
CDR3 DNA: TGTGCCAGAAGGGGGGGCCCTACCGAACGTACGCAGTATTTT
V gene: TRBV21-1
J gene: TRBJ2-3
clone size: once
CDR3 length: 14
D gene: NA

CDR3 protein: CASSNPRDKAFF
CDR3 DNA: TGTGCCAGCAGCAATCCCCGGGACAAGGCGTTTTTT
V gene: TRBV6-1
J gene: TRBJ1-4
clone size: once
CDR3 length: 12
D gene: NA

CDR3 protein: CASSQRGASGGPGETQYF
CDR3 DNA: TGCGCCAGCAGCCAAAGGGGGGCTAGCGGGGGGCCGGGTGAGACCCAGTACTTC
V gene: TRBV4-3
J gene: TRBJ2-5
clone size: once
CDR3 length: 18
D gene: TRBD2

CDR3 protein: CASAGTGIQETQYF
CDR3 DNA: TGTGCCAGTGCCGGGACAGGGATTCAAGAGACCCAGTACTTC
V gene: TRBV27
J gene: TRBJ2-5
clone size: once
CDR3 length: 14
D gene: TRBD1

CDR3 protein: CASSGLRTPRETQYF
CDR3 DNA: TGTGCCAGCAGCGGCCTACGGACCCCACGGGAGACCCAGTACTTC
V gene: TRBV28
J gene: TRBJ2-5
clone size: NA
CDR3 length: 15
D gene: NA

CDR3 protein: CASSLAGSNEQFF
CDR3 DNA: TGTGCCAGCAGCTTGGCGGGGAGCAATGAGCAGTTCTTC
V gene: TRBV5-6
J gene: TRBJ2-1
clone size: NA
CDR3 length: 13
D gene: NA

CDR3 protein: CASSRTTGNYEQYF
CDR3 DNA: TGTGCCAGCAGCCGAACTACAGGGAACTACGAGCAGTACTTC
V gene: TRBV11-2
J gene: TRBJ2-7
clone size: NA
CDR3 length: 14
D gene: NA

CDR3 protein: CASSTNSPGDKNIQYF
CDR3 DNA: TGTGCCAGTAGTACCAACTCCCCGGGAGACAAAAACATTCAGTACTTC
V gene: TRBV19
J gene: TRBJ2-4
clone size: once
CDR3 length: 16
D gene: NA

CDR3 protein: CAWSGNGGETQYF
CDR3 DNA: TGTGCCTGGAGTGGAAACGGGGGAGAGACCCAGTACTTC
V gene: TRBV30
J gene: TRBJ2-5
clone size: once
CDR3 length: 13
D gene: NA

CDR3 protein: CAGRTDANTGELFF
CDR3 DNA: TGTGCCGGAAGGACGGACGCGAACACCGGGGAGCTGTTTTTT
V gene: TRBV2
J gene: TRBJ2-2
clone size: NA
CDR3 length: 14
D gene: NA